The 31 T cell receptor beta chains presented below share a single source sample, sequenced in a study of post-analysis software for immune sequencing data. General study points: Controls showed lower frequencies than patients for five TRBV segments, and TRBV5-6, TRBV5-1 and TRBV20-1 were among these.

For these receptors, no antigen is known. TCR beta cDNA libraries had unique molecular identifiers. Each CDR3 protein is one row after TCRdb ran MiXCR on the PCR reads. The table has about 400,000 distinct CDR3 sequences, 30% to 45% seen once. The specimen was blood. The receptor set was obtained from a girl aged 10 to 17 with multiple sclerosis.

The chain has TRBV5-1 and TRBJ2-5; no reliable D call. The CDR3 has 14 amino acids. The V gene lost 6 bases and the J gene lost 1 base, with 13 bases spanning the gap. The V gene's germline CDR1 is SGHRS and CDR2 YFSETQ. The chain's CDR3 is CASKCGRTQETQYF. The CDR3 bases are TGCGCCAGCAAATGCGGACGGACCCAAGAGACCCAGTACTTC.

In DNA, the CDR3 is TGTGCCAGCAGCTCCAACCCTGAAGCTTTCTTT. Its translation: CASSSNPEAFF. The chain employs TRBV7-9 and TRBJ1-1; D is unresolved. Germline CDR1 SEHNR, CDR2 FQNEAQ (reference sequence). Between the trimmed V and J ends, which lost 4 bases and 6 bases, there was a span of 6 bases. The CDR3 length is 11 residues.

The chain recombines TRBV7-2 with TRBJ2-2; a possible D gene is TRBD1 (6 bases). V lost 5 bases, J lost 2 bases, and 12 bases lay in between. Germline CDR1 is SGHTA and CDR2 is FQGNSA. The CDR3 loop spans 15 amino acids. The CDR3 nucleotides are TGTGCCAGCAGCCCTGGACAGAGAAACACCGGGGAGCTGTTTTTT. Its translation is CASSPGQRNTGELFF.

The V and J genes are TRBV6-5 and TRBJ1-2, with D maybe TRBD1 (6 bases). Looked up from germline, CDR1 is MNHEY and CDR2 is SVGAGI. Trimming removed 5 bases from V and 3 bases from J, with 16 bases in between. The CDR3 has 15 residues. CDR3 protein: CASSNRDIWDYGYTF. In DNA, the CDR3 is TGTGCCAGCAGTAACAGGGATATTTGGGACTATGGCTACACCTTC.

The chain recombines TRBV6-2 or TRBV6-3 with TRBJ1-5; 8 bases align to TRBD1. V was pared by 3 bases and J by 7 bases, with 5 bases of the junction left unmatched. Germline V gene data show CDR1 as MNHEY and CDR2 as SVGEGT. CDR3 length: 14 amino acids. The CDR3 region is CASSYTGGKQPQHF. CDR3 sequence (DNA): TGTGCCAGCAGTTATACAGGGGGTAAGCAGCCCCAGCATTTT.

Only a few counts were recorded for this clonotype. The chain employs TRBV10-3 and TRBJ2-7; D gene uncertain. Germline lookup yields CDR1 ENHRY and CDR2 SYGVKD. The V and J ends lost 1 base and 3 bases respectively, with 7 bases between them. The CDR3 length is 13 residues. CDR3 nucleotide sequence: TGTGCCATCAGTGAGTATTCCGGCTACGAGCAGTACTTC. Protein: CAISEYSGYEQYF.

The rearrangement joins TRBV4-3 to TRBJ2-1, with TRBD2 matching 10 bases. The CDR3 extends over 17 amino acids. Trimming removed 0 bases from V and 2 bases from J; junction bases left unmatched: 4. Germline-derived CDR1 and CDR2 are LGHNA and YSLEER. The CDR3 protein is CASSQDPLAGTYNEQFF. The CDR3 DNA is TGCGCCAGCAGCCAAGATCCACTAGCGGGAACCTACAATGAGCAGTTCTTC.

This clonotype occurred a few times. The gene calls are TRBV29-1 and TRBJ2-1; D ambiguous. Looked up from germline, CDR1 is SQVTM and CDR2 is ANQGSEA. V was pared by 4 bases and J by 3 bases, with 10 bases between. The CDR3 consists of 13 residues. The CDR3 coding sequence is TGCAGCGTTGGTCTGTCCAACTACAATGAGCAGTTCTTC. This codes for CSVGLSNYNEQFF.

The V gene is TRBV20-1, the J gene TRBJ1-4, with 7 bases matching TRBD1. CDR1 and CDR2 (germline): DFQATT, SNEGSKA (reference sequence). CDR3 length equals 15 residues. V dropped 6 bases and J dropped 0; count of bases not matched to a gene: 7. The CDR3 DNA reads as TGCAGTGCAAATACAGGGGTTTCAACTAATGAAAAACTGTTTTTT. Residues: CSANTGVSTNEKLFF.

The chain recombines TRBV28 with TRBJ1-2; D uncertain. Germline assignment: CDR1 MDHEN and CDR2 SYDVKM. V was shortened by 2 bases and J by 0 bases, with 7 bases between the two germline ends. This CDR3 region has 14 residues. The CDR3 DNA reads TGTGCCAGCAGTTTAGGGCTATCTAACTATGGCTACACCTTC. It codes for CASSLGLSNYGYTF.

The CDR3 nucleotides read TGTGCCAGCAGCTGGGGGGACAGGGGGCTCTCTGGGGCCAACGTCCTGACTTTC. As protein: CASSWGDRGLSGANVLTF. The rearrangement uses TRBV7-9 and TRBJ2-6; 12 positions match TRBD1. The V gene's germline CDR1 is SEHNR and CDR2 FQNEAQ (reference sequence). V lost 4 bases and J lost 0; bases outside the gene matches: 4. CDR3 length: 18 residues.

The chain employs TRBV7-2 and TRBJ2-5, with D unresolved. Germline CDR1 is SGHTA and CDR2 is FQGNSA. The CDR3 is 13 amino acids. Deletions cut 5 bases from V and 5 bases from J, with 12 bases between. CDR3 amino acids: CASSIQRVETQYF. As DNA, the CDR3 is TGTGCCAGCAGCATTCAAAGGGTGGAGACCCAGTACTTC. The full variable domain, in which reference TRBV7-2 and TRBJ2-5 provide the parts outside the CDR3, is GAGVSQSPSNKVTEKGKDVELRCDPISGHTALYWYRQSLGQGLEFLIYFQGNSAPDKSGLPSDRFSAERTGGSVSTLTIQRTQQEDSAVYLCASSIQRVETQYFGPGTRLLVL.

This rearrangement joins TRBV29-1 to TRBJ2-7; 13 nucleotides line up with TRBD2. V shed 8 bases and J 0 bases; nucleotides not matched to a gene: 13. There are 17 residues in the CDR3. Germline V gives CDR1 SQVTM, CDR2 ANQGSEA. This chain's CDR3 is CSTTGTSGDQSSYEQYF. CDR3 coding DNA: TGCAGCACAACCGGGACTAGCGGGGACCAAAGCTCCTACGAGCAGTACTTC.

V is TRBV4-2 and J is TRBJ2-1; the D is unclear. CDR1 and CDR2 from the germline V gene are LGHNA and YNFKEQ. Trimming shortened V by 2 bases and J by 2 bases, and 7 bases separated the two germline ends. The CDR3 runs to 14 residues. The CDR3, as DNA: TGTGCCAGCAGCCAAAAAGTGGCCTACAATGAGCAGTTCTTC. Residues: CASSQKVAYNEQFF.

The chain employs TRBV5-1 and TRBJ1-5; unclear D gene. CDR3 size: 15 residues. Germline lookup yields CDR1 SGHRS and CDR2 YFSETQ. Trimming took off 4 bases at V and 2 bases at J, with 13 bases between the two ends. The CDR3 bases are TGCGCCAGCAGCCCGACGGGGTCGGGCAATCAGCCCCAGCATTTT. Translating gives CASSPTGSGNQPQHF.

Written as DNA, the CDR3 is TGTGCCAGCAGTTTAGGGCGGCAGGGGGCCTGGGAGACCCAGTACTTC. Amino acid sequence: CASSLGRQGAWETQYF. The J gene is TRBJ2-5, the V gene TRBV12-3 or TRBV12-4; 8 nucleotides agree with TRBD1. This CDR3 comprises 16 residues. Trimming removed 1 base from V and 5 bases from J; junction bases left unmatched: 9.

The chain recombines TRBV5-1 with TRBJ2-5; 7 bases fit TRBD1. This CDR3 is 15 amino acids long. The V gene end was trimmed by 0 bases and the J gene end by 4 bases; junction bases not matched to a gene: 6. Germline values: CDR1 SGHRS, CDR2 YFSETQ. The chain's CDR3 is CASSLGQGEGETQYF. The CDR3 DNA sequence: TGCGCCAGCAGCTTGGGCCAGGGGGAAGGAGAGACCCAGTACTTC.

The CDR3 DNA reads as TGTGCCATCAGTGAGTCGTGGGGTCGGCCCCAGCATTTT. Residues: CAISESWGRPQHF. The genes are TRBV10-3 and TRBJ1-5; D unclear. This CDR3 is 13 amino acids long. V was shortened by 0 bases and J by 9 bases, with 9 bases between the two germline ends. CDR1 ENHRY and CDR2 SYGVKD come from the germline V gene.

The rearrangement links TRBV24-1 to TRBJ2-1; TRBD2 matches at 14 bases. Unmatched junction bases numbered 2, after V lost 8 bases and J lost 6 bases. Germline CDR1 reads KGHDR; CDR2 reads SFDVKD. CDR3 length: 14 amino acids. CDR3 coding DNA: TGTGCCACCATGACTAGCGGGGGGGCCAATGAGCAGTTCTTC. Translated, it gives CATMTSGGANEQFF.

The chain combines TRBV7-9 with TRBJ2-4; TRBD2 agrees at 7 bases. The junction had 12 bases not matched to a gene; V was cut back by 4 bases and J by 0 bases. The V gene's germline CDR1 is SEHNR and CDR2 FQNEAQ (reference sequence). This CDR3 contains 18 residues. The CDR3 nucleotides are TGTGCCAGCAGCTCAGCTGGCAGGGAGGGATTAGCCAAAAACATTCAGTACTTC. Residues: CASSSAGREGLAKNIQYF.

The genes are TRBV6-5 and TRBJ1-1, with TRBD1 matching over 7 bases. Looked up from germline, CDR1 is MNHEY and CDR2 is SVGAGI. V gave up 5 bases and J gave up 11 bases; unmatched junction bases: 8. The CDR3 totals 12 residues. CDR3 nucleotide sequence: TGTGCCAGCAGTAAACAGGGGCGTAGGGCTTTCTTT. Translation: CASSKQGRRAFF.

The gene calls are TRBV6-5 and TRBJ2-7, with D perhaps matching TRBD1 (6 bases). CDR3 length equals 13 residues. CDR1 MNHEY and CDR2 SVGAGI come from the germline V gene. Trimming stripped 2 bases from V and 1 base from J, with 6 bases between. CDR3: CASSYQGSYEQYF. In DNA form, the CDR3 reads TGTGCCAGCAGTTACCAGGGGTCCTACGAGCAGTACTTC.

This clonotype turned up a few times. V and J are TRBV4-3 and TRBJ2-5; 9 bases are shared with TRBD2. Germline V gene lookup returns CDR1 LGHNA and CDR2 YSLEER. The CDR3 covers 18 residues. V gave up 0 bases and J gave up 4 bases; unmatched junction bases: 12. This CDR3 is CASSQDWASGVSGETQYF. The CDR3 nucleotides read TGCGCCAGCAGCCAAGATTGGGCTAGCGGGGTTTCCGGAGAGACCCAGTACTTC.

CDR3 amino acids: CASSYNTNTEAFF. CDR3 nucleotide sequence: TGTGCCAGCAGTTACAACACAAACACTGAAGCTTTCTTT. The chain has TRBV6-5 and TRBJ1-1, with D hard to call. CDR3 length equals 13 residues. Trimming took off 2 bases at V and 2 bases at J, with 6 bases between the two ends. Per germline, CDR1 MNHEY and CDR2 SVGAGI.

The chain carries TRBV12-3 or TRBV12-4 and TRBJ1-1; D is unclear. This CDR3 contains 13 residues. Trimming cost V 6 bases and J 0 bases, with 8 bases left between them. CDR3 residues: CASRDNMNTEAFF. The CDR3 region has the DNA TGTGCCAGCAGAGACAACATGAACACTGAAGCTTTCTTT.

The CDR3 loop is CASSLNPTGEDGYTF. The DNA of the CDR3 is TGCGCCAGCAGCTTAAACCCGACAGGGGAGGATGGCTACACCTTC. This rearrangement joins TRBV5-1 to TRBJ1-2; 8 nucleotides match TRBD1. There are 15 residues in the CDR3. V lost 2 bases to trimming and J lost 6 bases; unmatched junction nucleotides: 9. Germline CDR1 and CDR2: SGHRS and YFSETQ.

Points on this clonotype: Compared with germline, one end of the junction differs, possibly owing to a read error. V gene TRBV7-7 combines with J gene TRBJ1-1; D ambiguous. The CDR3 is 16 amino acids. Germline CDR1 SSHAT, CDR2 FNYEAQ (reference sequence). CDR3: CASSLASGGENTEAFF. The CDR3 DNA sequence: TGTGCTAGCAGCTTAGCAAGTGGAGGAGAGAACACTGAAGCTTTCTTT.

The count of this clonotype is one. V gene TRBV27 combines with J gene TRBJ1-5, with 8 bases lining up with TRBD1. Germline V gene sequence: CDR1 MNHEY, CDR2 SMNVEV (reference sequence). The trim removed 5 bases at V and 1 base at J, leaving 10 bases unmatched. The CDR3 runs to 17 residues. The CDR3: CASSPWTGLGSNQPQHF. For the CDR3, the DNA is TGTGCCAGCAGTCCATGGACAGGGTTGGGGAGCAATCAGCCCCAGCATTTT.

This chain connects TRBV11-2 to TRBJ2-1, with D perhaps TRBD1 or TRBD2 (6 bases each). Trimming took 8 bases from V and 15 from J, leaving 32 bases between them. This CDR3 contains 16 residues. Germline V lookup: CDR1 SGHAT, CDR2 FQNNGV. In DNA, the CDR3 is TGTGCCAGCGGCCCGCGGACAGACCTTCCTGTACGGGGGTTGTTCTTC. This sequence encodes CASGPRTDLPVRGLFF.

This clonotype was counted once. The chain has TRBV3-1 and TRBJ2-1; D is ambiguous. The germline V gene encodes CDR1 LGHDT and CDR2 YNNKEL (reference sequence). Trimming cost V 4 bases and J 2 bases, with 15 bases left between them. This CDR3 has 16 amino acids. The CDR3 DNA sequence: TGTGCCAGCAGCCCAGAAGGCACACCTACCTACAATGAGCAGTTCTTC. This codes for CASSPEGTPTYNEQFF.

CDR3 loop: CAISTGGSNQPQHF. The DNA for the CDR3 is TGTGCCATCAGTACAGGGGGCAGCAATCAGCCCCAGCATTTT. The chain employs TRBV10-3 and TRBJ1-5, with 9 bases identical to TRBD1. The ends lost 5 bases at V and 1 base at J; junction bases unmatched: 0. This CDR3 is 14 amino acids long. CDR1 is ENHRY and CDR2 is SYGVKD in the germline V gene.